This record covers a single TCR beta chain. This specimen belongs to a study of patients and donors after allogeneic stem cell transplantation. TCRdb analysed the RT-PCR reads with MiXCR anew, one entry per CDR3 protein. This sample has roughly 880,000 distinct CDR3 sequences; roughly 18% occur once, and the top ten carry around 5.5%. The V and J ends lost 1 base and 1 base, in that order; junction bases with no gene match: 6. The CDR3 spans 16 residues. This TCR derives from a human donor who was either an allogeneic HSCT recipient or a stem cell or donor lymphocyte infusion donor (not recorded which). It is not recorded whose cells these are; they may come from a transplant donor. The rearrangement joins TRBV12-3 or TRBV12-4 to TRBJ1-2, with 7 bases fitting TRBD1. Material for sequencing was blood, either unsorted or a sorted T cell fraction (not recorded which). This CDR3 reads CASSLDRDRDNYGYTF. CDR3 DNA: TGTGCCAGCAGTTTAGACAGGGACAGAGATAACTATGGCTACACCTTC.